This T cell receptor (beta chain) was obtained from a study of CD8+ T cells in alopecia areata (dated by TCRdb to the late 2010s). Some background on the complete study: Treated patients were enrolled in an open-label pilot trial of oral tofacitinib at 5 to 10 mg twice daily for moderate-to-severe alopecia areata. RNA was extracted with the PAXgene miRNA kit for fixed scalp, the miRNeasy kit for PBMCs, and the RNeasy kit for mouse skin. Scalp clonality was compared across normal scalp (n=4), patchy alopecia areata scalp (n=8), and alopecia totalis/universalis scalp (n=8). Amplification of TCRbeta CDR3 regions was done by immunoSEQ multiplex PCR using 35 Vbeta forward primers and 13 Jbeta reverse primers. In both human patients and the C3H/HeJ mouse model, the study applied high-throughput TCRbeta sequencing to look at T cell clonal expansion in alopecia areata. Biopsies were taken from tofacitinib-treated patients at baseline and at 4 and 24 weeks of treatment, and a later scalp biopsy was taken in several of the tofacitinib-treated patients. On the human side, TCRbeta sequencing was run on scalp tissue and on sorted CD4+ and CD8+ peripheral blood T cells from healthy controls and from alopecia areata patients with either patchy or totalis/universalis disease. In treated patients, disease severity was measured using the SALT score, which gives the percentage of scalp surface area affected. Patients received tofacitinib for 6 to 18 months and were then followed off drug for 6 months to check for delayed response and recurrence.

The library relied on the immunoSEQ multiplex PCR assay. For TCR sequencing, RNA was extracted from every sample and reverse transcribed into cDNA to serve as template. First-strand cDNA was synthesized with SuperScript III using a 2:1 mix of oligo-dT and random hexamers. A synthetic immune receptor repertoire was used to measure amplification bias, and any remaining bias was corrected computationally. The published analysis was carried out like this. Raw reads were preprocessed to remove errors, and CDR3 was defined by IMGT conventions from the conserved cysteine to phenylalanine. Clonality was calculated as 1 minus Shannon entropy normalized by log2 of the number of productive unique TCRs. Scalp TCRbeta sequences were cross-referenced with sorted blood CD4 and CD8 repertoires so that the CD4 or CD8 identity of scalp clones could be inferred. TCRdb retrieved this table from immuneACCESS and kept in-frame rearrangements only. Not all clones are present; in checked studies, unresolved V genes account for under half, and no reason is known for the remainder. V and J calls and clone size are as listed in that table; D and trimming were resolved from the DNA. In all, the sample holds 150,000 to 200,000 clones, and about 60% of those were seen once. In total, the top ten clones hold over 9.5% of the sample.

Study-wide findings and limitations: Because the treated cohort was small and had just a single nonresponder, larger studies are needed to establish links between baseline CD8+ expansion and response. Unlike mouse skin, where gammadelta T cells dominate, normal human skin contains resident alphabeta T cells that get sequenced too, which complicates analysis of the scalp TCR repertoire. Shared TCR sequences between patients were less evident than in mice, which may be partly attributable to HLA diversity in the patient population. Tofacitinib significantly lowered scalp clonality and the number of expanded CD8+ clones among the top 100 scalp clones. Compared with normal scalp, lesional scalp had higher clonality and more expanded CD8+ clones, particularly in alopecia totalis/universalis, a pattern that suggests antigenic drive. During tofacitinib treatment, many expanded lesional clones stuck around in both scalp and blood, and this persistence may partly explain why relapse happens after treatment is stopped.

The time point label corresponds to: 20 to 30 weeks on oral tofacitinib. The treatment or condition label, read with the paper, signifies: oral pan-JAK inhibitor, 5-10 mg twice daily. Lesional scalp punch biopsies and peripheral blood were obtained from alopecia areata patients. PBMCs were isolated by density centrifugation and stained for CD3, CD4 and CD8, after which CD4+ and CD8+ T cells were sorted on a FACSAria. Taken from cysteine to phenylalanine, the CDR3 has 15 residues. Of the read, only the CDR3 DNA is kept; its 45 bases are in frame from base 1. CDR1 SGHVS and CDR2 FQNEAQ are derived from the germline V gene. V is pruned by 1 base and J by 2 bases, leaving 2 bases of the junction without a gene match. A remark on this clone: Its antigen is not yet known. Nothing much larger sits one base from this clone, and base qualities are not available. The same CDR3 arises from other DNA sequences in this sample as well.

The sample here was CD8+ T cells sorted from blood, taken at week 24, from a patient treated with tofacitinib. The origin of this receptor is a human donor with alopecia areata. The sequence joins TRBV7-8 to TRBJ1-5; the central 7 bases match TRBD1. The CDR3 in this case is CASSLGGTGNQPQHF. The sequence in DNA is TGTGCCAGCAGCTTAGGGGGGACAGGCAATCAGCCCCAGCATTTT.